This is a list of T cell receptor beta chains from one sample in a study of blood T cell repertoires in COVID-19. The protocol was immunoSEQ multiplex PCR, while the TCRdb copy is restricted to in-frame clones and leaves out a portion. Of about 59,000 clones in the sample, 70% to 75% were seen once. Source material: peripheral blood. These receptors all stem from a woman aged 45-59 years with active or convalescent COVID-19. Each CDR3 is given with its conserved first and last residue. The order of the fields is clone size, D gene, V gene, J gene, CDR3 protein, CDR3 DNA. The D gene is left open where the match is weak. Clone size is shown for a subset of rows, as once, few, many or a class of expanded clone.

-	TRBD2	TRBV5-1	TRBJ2-5	CASTRTSGYQETQYF	TGCGCCAGCACCAGGACTAGCGGGTACCAAGAGACCCAGTACTTC
once	TRBD2	TRBV13	TRBJ2-3	CASSSTSSGIYTAEGDTQYF	TGTGCCAGCAGCTCAACTTCCAGCGGGATCTATACCGCCGAAGGAGATACGCAGTATTTT
-	-	TRBV19	TRBJ2-1	CASSRVYNEQFF	TGTGCCAGTAGCAGGGTTTACAATGAGCAGTTCTTC
-	-	TRBV5-1	TRBJ2-2	CASREGHNTGELFF	TGCGCCAGCAGAGAGGGACATAACACCGGGGAGCTGTTTTTT
-	-	TRBV9	TRBJ1-2	CASSQDLNYGYTF	TGTGCCAGCAGTCAGGATCTTAACTATGGCTACACCTTC
-	TRBD1	TRBV19	TRBJ2-7	CASSLTGAVAEQYF	TGTGCCAGTAGTTTGACAGGGGCGGTGGCGGAGCAGTACTTC
-	TRBD2	TRBV28	TRBJ2-2	CASSLPGLAGGVNTGELFF	TGTGCCAGCAGTTTACCGGGACTAGCGGGAGGCGTGAACACCGGGGAGCTGTTTTTT
few	-	TRBV10-3	TRBJ2-5	CATMDSTQETQYF	TGTGCCACCATGGACAGCACCCAAGAGACCCAGTACTTC
few	TRBD1	TRBV5-1	TRBJ2-3	CASSSSGTGGADTQYF	TGCGCCAGCAGTTCATCCGGGACAGGGGGCGCGGATACGCAGTATTTT
-	TRBD2	TRBV4-1	TRBJ2-4	CASSQVLAGGGGAKNIQYF	TGCGCCAGCAGCCAAGTACTAGCGGGAGGCGGGGGGGCCAAAAACATTCAGTACTTC
-	-	TRBV3-1/TRBV3-2	TRBJ2-1	CASSQDNAGYNEQFF	TGTGCCAGCAGCCAAGACAATGCCGGGTACAATGAGCAGTTCTTC
few	-	TRBV5-4	TRBJ2-2	CASSLTRDGELFF	TGTGCCAGCAGCTTGACCCGGGATGGGGAGCTGTTTTTT
-	TRBD2	TRBV19	TRBJ2-7	CASSIDWRTSGRVEQYF	TGTGCCAGTAGTATAGATTGGAGGACTAGCGGGAGGGTCGAGCAGTACTTC
-	TRBD1	TRBV23-1	TRBJ2-2	CASSQYGPTQGDGELFF	TGCGCCAGCAGTCAATATGGGCCTACACAGGGGGACGGGGAGCTGTTTTTT
few	-	TRBV7-2	TRBJ2-7	CASSSPTSNRYEQYF	TGTGCCAGCAGCTCCCCAACCTCGAATAGATACGAGCAGTACTTC
-	-	TRBV2	TRBJ2-2	CASNQGRVDTGELFF	TGTGCCAGCAACCAAGGCAGGGTAGACACCGGGGAGCTGTTTTTT
-	TRBD1	TRBV18	TRBJ2-3	CASSVGQTDTQYF	TGTGCCAGCTCAGTGGGACAGACAGATACGCAGTATTTT
-	TRBD1	TRBV6-5	TRBJ2-2	CASSVTGKAGELFF	TGTGCCAGCAGCGTGACAGGGAAGGCCGGGGAGCTGTTTTTT
-	-	TRBV28	TRBJ1-2	CASSSQGEGQYVYTF	TGTGCCAGCAGTTCCCAAGGGGAGGGACAATACGTCTACACCTTC
few	-	TRBV6-1	TRBJ2-7	CASSDAGLGHEQYF	TGTGCCAGCAGTGATGCGGGACTGGGGCACGAGCAGTACTTC
once	TRBD1	TRBV28	TRBJ1-1	CASSLRQGVAPEAFF	TGTGCCAGCAGTTTAAGGCAGGGGGTGGCTCCCGAAGCTTTCTTT
-	TRBD1	TRBV6-2/TRBV6-3	TRBJ1-6	CASSYGQGAGSYNSPLHF	TGTGCCAGCAGTTACGGGCAGGGGGCTGGTTCATATAATTCACCCCTCCACTTT
few	-	TRBV15	TRBJ2-1	CATSRGLGVGNEQFF	TGTGCCACCAGCAGAGGACTAGGGGTCGGCAATGAGCAGTTCTTC
once	TRBD2	TRBV3-1/TRBV3-2	TRBJ2-3	CASSQALAGYTDTQYF	TGTGCCAGCAGCCAGGCACTAGCGGGCTACACAGATACGCAGTATTTT
-	TRBD2	TRBV10-3	TRBJ2-4	CATQTSGREDIQYF	TGTGCCACTCAGACTAGCGGGAGGGAGGACATTCAGTACTTC
-	TRBD2	TRBV7-9	TRBJ2-1	CASSLSRGTSRDNEQFF	TGTGCCAGCAGCTTATCCCGGGGGACTAGCAGGGACAATGAGCAGTTCTTC
-	-	TRBV6-5	TRBJ1-1	CASSLVRDTEAFF	TGTGCCAGCAGTCTCGTCAGGGACACTGAAGCTTTCTTT
once	TRBD1	TRBV5-1	TRBJ1-3	CASSHGTAGNTIYF	TGCGCCAGCAGCCATGGGACAGCTGGAAACACCATATATTTT
few	-	TRBV2	TRBJ1-5	CASSENWAQNQPQHF	TGTGCCAGCAGTGAAAATTGGGCCCAAAATCAGCCCCAGCATTTT
once	-	TRBV19	TRBJ2-3	CASSGRLTDTQYF	TGTGCCAGTAGTGGAAGACTCACAGATACGCAGTATTTT
few	-	TRBV15	TRBJ1-5	CATSRDPQGQGQPQHF	TGTGCCACCAGCAGAGATCCCCAGGGACAAGGTCAGCCCCAGCATTTT
once	-	TRBV9	TRBJ2-7	CASSGRDTATYEQYF	TGTGCCAGCAGCGGACGGGACACGGCGACCTACGAGCAGTACTTC
-	-	TRBV24-1	TRBJ2-7	CATSDPRSYEQYF	TGTGCCACCAGTGATCCACGGAGCTACGAGCAGTACTTC
-	-	TRBV5-8	TRBJ2-7	CASSVALGATSSYEQYF	TGTGCCAGCAGCGTAGCTTTAGGGGCAACCTCCTCCTACGAGCAGTACTTC
-	-	TRBV3-1/TRBV3-2	TRBJ2-5	CASSHLTILVFGEETQYF	TGTGCCAGCAGCCACTTAACGATCCTTGTCTTCGGGGAAGAGACCCAGTACTTC
-	-	TRBV15	TRBJ1-4	CATSRDQGGEKLFF	TGTGCCACCAGCAGAGATCAGGGAGGAGAAAAACTGTTTTTT
-	-	TRBV4-2	TRBJ2-3	CASSQVSQGGTDTQYF	TGTGCCAGCAGCCAAGTTTCCCAGGGTGGCACAGATACGCAGTATTTT